These 14 T cell receptor beta chains came from one sample sequenced in a study of post-analysis software for immune sequencing data. The study, taken as a whole, reports: Four to six TRBV segments, including TRBV5-6, TRBV5-1 and TRBV20-1, were more frequent in patients than controls.

These receptors lack a known antigen. Unique-molecular-identifier-tagged TCR beta cDNA libraries were used. TCRdb analysed the PCR reads with MiXCR anew, one entry per CDR3 protein. The sample consists of almost 700,000 distinct CDR3 sequences, approximately 60% of them appearing once. The sample consisted of blood. The receptors come from a girl aged 2 to 10 with multiple sclerosis.

The rearrangement links TRBV10-3 to TRBJ2-1; 7 positions agree with TRBD2. CDR3 size: 14 residues. V gave up 3 bases and J gave up 4 bases; unmatched junction bases: 3. Germline loops: CDR1 ENHRY, CDR2 SYGVKD. CDR3 in DNA: TGTGCCATCAGTGATACTAGCGTATACAATGAGCAGTTCTTC. As protein: CAISDTSVYNEQFF.

With respect to this clonotype: One junction end does not reproduce the germline sequence, and a read error may be involved. This chain uses TRBV6-1 with TRBJ2-3; 7 bases are a match to TRBD2. Germline CDR1 is MNHNS and CDR2 is SASEGT. The CDR3 is 17 residues long. The CDR3, as DNA: TGTGCCAGCAGTGAAGCCACGGCTAGCGGACTCACAAATACGCAGTATTTT. Its protein is CASSEATASGLTNTQYF.

About this clonotype: Likely a read error: the CDR3 ends without its conserved phenylalanine or tryptophan. V is TRBV15 and J is TRBJ2-1; no definite D call. Trimming took off 1 base at V and 0 bases at J, with 13 bases between the two ends. This CDR3 contains 17 residues. Germline-derived CDR1 and CDR2 are LNHNV and YYDKDF (reference sequence). CDR3 region: CATSRAPGYSSYNEQFC. In DNA, the CDR3 is TGTGCCACCAGCAGAGCTCCCGGCTATAGCTCCTACAATGAGCAGTTCTGC.

This clonotype was observed a handful of times. The chain is built from TRBV7-6 and TRBJ1-1; D remains unclear. This CDR3 is built from 15 residues. The germline V gene has CDR1 SGHVS and CDR2 FNYEAQ. Deletions cut 1 base from V and 1 base from J, with 10 bases between. Here the CDR3 reads CASSLVGPANTEAFF. Written as DNA, the CDR3 is TGTGCCAGCAGCTTAGTGGGCCCGGCGAACACTGAAGCTTTCTTT.

The chain couples TRBV9 to TRBJ1-2; D gene uncertain. The CDR3 spans 12 residues. V was clipped by 0 bases and J by 10 bases, with 10 bases between them. Germline CDR1 is SGDLS and CDR2 is YYNGEE. This CDR3 reads CASSVGKGNYTF. The CDR3, as DNA: TGTGCCAGCAGCGTAGGAAAGGGAAACTACACCTTC. The entire variable domain, with the rest obtained from reference TRBV9 and TRBJ1-2, is as follows: DSGVTQTPKHLITATGQRVTLRCSPRSGDLSVYWYQQSLDQGLQFLIQYYNGEERAKGNILERFSAQQFPDLHSELNLSSLELGDSALYFCASSVGKGNYTFGSGTRLTVV.

The chain carries TRBV15 and TRBJ2-1, with D tentatively TRBD2 (6 bases). The ends were cut back, 5 bases at V and 9 bases at J, with 8 bases in the middle. Germline values: CDR1 LNHNV, CDR2 YYDKDF (reference sequence). The CDR3 length is 11 residues. The CDR3 nucleotides are TGTGCCACCAGCCTGCGGGGTGAGCAGTTCTTC. Protein product: CATSLRGEQFF.

This clonotype was seen only a few times. This chain uses TRBV29-1 with TRBJ2-3, with D possibly being TRBD2 (6 bases). The CDR3 is 15 residues long. Per the germline V gene, CDR1 is SQVTM and CDR2 is ANQGSEA. Trimming pared 6 bases from V and 6 bases from J, leaving 22 bases between. DNA for the CDR3: TGCAGCGTCCGCTCCTCAGGGAGGATCATGGATACGCAGTATTTT. The encoded protein is CSVRSSGRIMDTQYF.

CDR3 sequence (DNA): TGCAGTGCTAGAGATATAAATGAGCAGTTCTTC. Protein: CSARDINEQFF. J is TRBJ2-1 and V is TRBV20-1; D is unresolved. Trimming removed 0 bases from V and 7 bases from J, with 4 bases in between. The CDR3 length is 11 residues. Germline V gene data show CDR1 as DFQATT and CDR2 as SNEGSKA (reference sequence).

The chain carries TRBV28 and TRBJ1-4, with D tentatively TRBD1 (5 bases). Trimming took 8 bases from V and 3 from J, leaving 16 bases between them. Germline V gene data show CDR1 as MDHEN and CDR2 as SYDVKM. The CDR3 totals 15 residues. CDR3 bases: TGTGCCAGCGGAAAACGACAGAGGGCTAATGAAAAACTGTTTTTT. This codes for CASGKRQRANEKLFF.

This clonotype has a handful of counts. The V gene is TRBV20-1, the J gene TRBJ2-7, with D hard to call. Germline lookup yields CDR1 DFQATT and CDR2 SNEGSKA (reference sequence). V was cut by 0 bases and J by 2 bases, with 5 bases left in between. CDR3 length: 12 amino acids. CDR3 in amino acids: CSARDTAYEQYF. The CDR3 DNA is TGCAGTGCTAGAGATACGGCCTACGAGCAGTACTTC.

CDR3 sequence (DNA): TGTGCCAGCAGCCAGAACCACGCGGGGACTAGCGGACAAGAGACCCAGTACTTC. This encodes CASSQNHAGTSGQETQYF. The chain employs TRBV3-1 and TRBJ2-5, with TRBD2 matching 11 bases. Losses at the gene ends were 3 bases for V and 2 bases for J; bases not matched to a gene: 11. This CDR3 region has 18 residues. Germline V gives CDR1 LGHDT, CDR2 YNNKEL (reference sequence).

The chain recombines TRBV11-2 with TRBJ2-1; 8 bases map to TRBD2. The CDR3 consists of 16 residues. The J segment lost 3 bases and the V segment lost 4 bases, leaving 8 bases of the junction unmatched. The germline V gene has CDR1 SGHAT and CDR2 FQNNGV. As DNA, the CDR3 is TGTGCCAGCAGCTCCTTAGCGGGGAATCTCTACAATGAGCAGTTCTTC. This codes for CASSSLAGNLYNEQFF.

The chain couples TRBV29-1 to TRBJ2-3, with a weak D call TRBD1 (5 bases). Germline loops: CDR1 SQVTM, CDR2 ANQGSEA. V was shortened by 6 bases and J by 2 bases, with 15 bases between the two germline ends. This CDR3 comprises 14 residues. The CDR3 here is CSVVDGHLTDTQYF. Here the CDR3 DNA reads TGCAGCGTCGTCGACGGACACCTCACAGATACGCAGTATTTT.

This sequence joins TRBV5-1 and TRBJ2-5; 9 nucleotides match TRBD1. Unmatched junction bases numbered 3, after V lost 1 base and J lost 2 bases. The CDR3 consists of 15 residues. Per germline, CDR1 SGHRS and CDR2 YFSETQ. The CDR3 spells CASSLIGTGQETQYF. The DNA for the CDR3 is TGCGCCAGCAGCTTGATCGGGACAGGGCAAGAGACCCAGTACTTC.